This T cell receptor (beta chain) appears in the sequencing data of a study of CD8 T cells in ankylosing spondylitis. Study-wide results and limits: Clones linked to disease were reported to show significant enrichment in matched ankylosing spondylitis synovial fluid.

The CDR3 has 12 amino acids. V was pared by 3 bases and J by 7 bases, with 10 bases between. Points on this clonotype: Its target is unknown.

TCRdb re-called the 5' RACE reads with MiXCR, one entry per CDR3 protein. The table lists about 280,000 distinct CDR3 sequences, 15% to 25% of them singletons. The sample taken for sequencing was blood, either unsorted or a sorted T cell fraction (not recorded which). The J gene is TRBJ2-7, the V gene TRBV12-3 or TRBV12-4; D is ambiguous. This sequence originates from a male donor with ankylosing spondylitis or in good health (not recorded which). CDR3 bases: TGTGCCAGCAGTTTGAGTCCGACGGAGCAGTACGTC. This gives the protein CASSLSPTEQYV.